Shown below are 21 T cell receptor beta chains from a single sample sequenced in a study of blood T cell repertoires in COVID-19. Sequencing used immunoSEQ multiplex PCR; TCRdb keeps in-frame clones, though not all of them. The sample consists of hundreds of thousands of clones, approximately 88% of them appearing once. Material for sequencing was peripheral blood. All receptors come from a woman younger than 45 with acute or convalescent COVID-19.

A single count supports this clone. V and J are TRBV11-1 and TRBJ1-2; D remains unclear. There are 17 residues in the CDR3. Germline V gene data show CDR1 as SGHAT and CDR2 as FQDESV (reference sequence). Trimming shortened V by 0 bases and J by 4 bases, and 18 bases separated the two germline ends. In DNA form, the CDR3 reads TGTGCCAGCAGCTTAGCGAACGACACGTCTACTTGCTATGGCTACACCTTC. Residues: CASSLANDTSTCYGYTF.

The CDR3 loop reads CASSEGGLAGVSDTQYF. CDR3 nucleotide sequence: TGTGCCAGCAGTGAAGGGGGTCTAGCGGGAGTGTCAGATACGCAGTATTTT. The chain employs TRBV2 and TRBJ2-3; 10 positions agree with TRBD2. V trimming: 1 base; J trimming: 4 bases; junction bases outside the gene matches: 8. The CDR3 has 17 amino acids. Germline V gene sequence: CDR1 SNHLY, CDR2 FYNNEI.

The genes are TRBV25-1 and TRBJ2-7, with 8 bases lining up with TRBD1. The CDR3 is 15 amino acids. Germline trimming cut 3 bases from V and 2 bases from J; bases unmatched to any gene: 6. CDR1 is MGHDK, CDR2 SYGVNS, per germline. The CDR3 sequence: CASSDPGTGAYEQYF. The CDR3, as DNA: TGTGCCAGCAGTGATCCCGGGACAGGAGCCTACGAGCAGTACTTC.

The rearrangement links TRBV18 to TRBJ1-6; no firm D call. Germline V gene lookup returns CDR1 KGHSH and CDR2 LQKENI. CDR3 length: 12 residues. Trimming cost V 2 bases and J 12 bases, with 8 bases left between them. The CDR3 DNA reads TGTGCCAGCTCACCAGGTACAGAACCCCTCCACTTT. Its translation is CASSPGTEPLHF.

CDR3 in amino acids: CASSIDGRGQETQYF. The CDR3 DNA sequence: TGTGCCAGTAGTATAGACGGCAGGGGTCAAGAGACCCAGTACTTC. The chain is built from TRBV19 and TRBJ2-5, with D perhaps TRBD1 (6 bases). The V gene lost 0 bases and the J gene lost 2 bases, with 10 bases spanning the gap. CDR1 is LNHDA, CDR2 SQIVND, per germline (reference sequence). This CDR3 spans 15 amino acids.

This clone was counted a few times. The chain is built from TRBV25-1 and TRBJ1-4; D is unclear. V lost 2 bases and J lost 2, with 18 bases in between. The germline V gene encodes CDR1 MGHDK and CDR2 SYGVNS. The CDR3 is made up of 18 amino acids. In DNA, the CDR3 is TGTGCCAGCAGTGAAGTACAGCAGCACCCCTCGACTAATGAAAAACTGTTTTTT. Its translation: CASSEVQQHPSTNEKLFF.

The chain links TRBV11-2 to TRBJ1-2; 11 bases line up with TRBD1. The ends lost 1 base at V and 3 bases at J; junction bases unmatched: 4. The CDR3 length is 16 residues. Germline values: CDR1 SGHAT, CDR2 FQNNGV. CDR3 amino acids: CASSLGLGQGDYGYTF. In DNA, the CDR3 is TGTGCCAGCAGCTTAGGTTTGGGACAGGGGGACTATGGCTACACCTTC. Complete variable domain (other parts from reference TRBV11-2 and TRBJ1-2): EAGVAQSPRYKIIEKRQSVAFWCNPISGHATLYWYQQILGQGPKLLIQFQNNGVVDDSQLPKDRFSAERLKGVDSTLKIQPAKLEDSAVYLCASSLGLGQGDYGYTFGSGTRLTVV.

This clone has a single count. The same CDR3 is also encoded by other DNA sequences in this sample. The V and J genes are TRBV19 and TRBJ2-1; 11 bases are shared with TRBD1. Germline trimming cut 1 base from V and 4 bases from J; bases unmatched to any gene: 0. Germline CDR1 and CDR2: LNHDA and SQIVND (reference sequence). CDR3 size: 15 residues. The CDR3 is CASSIGDRGYNEQFF. CDR3 nucleotides: TGTGCCAGTAGTATAGGGGACAGGGGGTACAATGAGCAGTTCTTC.

V and J are TRBV27 and TRBJ2-3, with TRBD1 matching over 7 bases. The CDR3 has 15 amino acids. Germline CDR1 and CDR2: MNHEY and SMNVEV (reference sequence). With 6 bases clipped from V and 4 bases from J, the junction kept 10 bases outside the gene matches. CDR3 residues: CASRPREGGADTQYF. As DNA, the CDR3 is TGTGCCAGCAGACCCCGGGAAGGGGGCGCAGATACGCAGTATTTT.

This clone was recorded once. The CDR3 loop is CSVTNTGYEQFF. In nucleotides, the CDR3 is TGCAGCGTTACTAACACAGGGTACGAGCAGTTCTTC. The chain has TRBV29-1 and TRBJ2-1; TRBD1 might be the D (6 bases). The CDR3 runs to 12 residues. The germline V gene encodes CDR1 SQVTM and CDR2 ANQGSEA. V was cut by 5 bases and J by 10 bases, with 15 bases left in between.

This chain uses TRBV12-5 with TRBJ2-1; perhaps TRBD2 as D (5 bases). Germline V gives CDR1 LGHNT, CDR2 FRNRAP. The CDR3 has 12 amino acids. V lost 5 bases and J 9 bases, leaving 11 bases between the germline ends. DNA of the CDR3: TGTGCTAGTGGTCCTACGAGGGTTGAGCAGTTCTTC. Translated, it gives CASGPTRVEQFF.

With respect to this clone: Germline and junction disagree at one end, which may indicate a read error. Distinct nucleotide sequences in the sample also encode this CDR3. The chain carries TRBV5-1 and TRBJ2-7; TRBD2 agrees at 12 bases. The V gene's germline CDR1 is SGHRS and CDR2 YFSETQ. The CDR3 consists of 17 residues. The CDR3 spells CASSLGGGLAGSYEQYF. Written as DNA, the CDR3 is TGTGCCAGCAGCTTGGGAGGTGGACTAGCGGGATCTTACGAGCAGTACTTC.

The chain links TRBV9 to TRBJ1-1, with 12 positions matching TRBD1. Trimming cost V 0 bases and J 0 bases; bases outside gene matches: 3. Germline V gives CDR1 SGDLS, CDR2 YYNGEE. This CDR3 has 17 amino acids. The CDR3 region is CASSVAGTGGLNTEAFF. The CDR3 bases are TGTGCCAGCAGCGTAGCCGGGACAGGGGGCTTGAACACTGAAGCTTTCTTT. Filled out from reference TRBV9 and TRBJ1-1, the complete variable domain reads DSGVTQTPKHLITATGQRVTLRCSPRSGDLSVYWYQQSLDQGLQFLIQYYNGEERAKGNILERFSAQQFPDLHSELNLSSLELGDSALYFCASSVAGTGGLNTEAFFGQGTRLTVV.

J is TRBJ2-1 and V is TRBV11-2, with TRBD2 matching 7 bases. CDR1 is SGHAT and CDR2 is FQNNGV in the germline V gene. The V and J ends lost 4 bases and 6 bases, in that order; junction bases with no gene match: 9. The CDR3 sequence is 15 residues long. DNA of the CDR3: TGTGCCAGCAGCTCACCGGGACTACCGCTCAATGAGCAGTTCTTC. Translated, it gives CASSSPGLPLNEQFF.

The gene calls are TRBV19 and TRBJ2-3; 12 nucleotides line up with TRBD2. Germline assignment: CDR1 LNHDA and CDR2 SQIVND (reference sequence). CDR3 size: 19 residues. V lost 4 bases, J lost 2 bases, and 13 bases stayed unmatched. The CDR3 loop is CASSTLAGGRVMATDTQYF. CDR3 nucleotides: TGTGCCAGTAGTACTCTAGCGGGAGGGCGGGTTATGGCCACAGATACGCAGTATTTT. Supplemented by reference TRBV19 and TRBJ2-3, the full variable domain reads DGGITQSPKYLFRKEGQNVTLSCEQNLNHDAMYWYRQDPGQGLRLIYYSQIVNDFQKGDIAEGYSVSREKKESFPLTVTSAQKNPTAFYLCASSTLAGGRVMATDTQYFGPGTRLTVL.

The chain carries TRBV5-5 and TRBJ1-5; 8 bases match TRBD1. This CDR3 has 15 residues. V was clipped by 4 bases and J by 5 bases; unmatched bases: 8. Germline loops: CDR1 SGHKS, CDR2 YYEKEE (reference sequence). The CDR3 protein is CASSADRGGHQPQHF. CDR3 coding DNA: TGTGCCAGCAGCGCAGACAGGGGAGGACATCAGCCCCAGCATTTT. The full variable domain, in which reference TRBV5-5 and TRBJ1-5 provide the parts outside the CDR3, is DAGVTQSPTHLIKTRGQQVTLRCSPISGHKSVSWYQQVLGQGPQFIFQYYEKEERGRGNFPDRFSARQFPNYSSELNVNALLLGDSALYLCASSADRGGHQPQHFGDGTRLSIL.

J is TRBJ2-3 and V is TRBV7-2; 7 bases fit TRBD2. The CDR3 length is 15 residues. Germline assignment: CDR1 SGHTA and CDR2 FQGNSA. V was pared by 2 bases and J by 2 bases, with 4 bases of the junction left unmatched. CDR3 sequence: CASSLRTRTTDTQYF. The DNA for the CDR3 is TGTGCCAGCAGCTTACGGACTAGAACCACAGATACGCAGTATTTT.

The rearrangement links TRBV3-1 (or the pseudogene TRBV3-2) to TRBJ2-1; 10 nucleotides line up with TRBD2. This CDR3 comprises 16 residues. V lost 4 bases to trimming and J lost 7 bases; unmatched junction nucleotides: 10. The germline CDR1 and CDR2 sequences are LGHDT and YNNKEL (reference sequence). This chain's CDR3 is CASSRSGSGRGNEQFF. CDR3 in DNA: TGTGCCAGCAGCCGCTCGGGGAGCGGGAGGGGAAATGAGCAGTTCTTC.

This clone was observed a single time. CDR3 sequence: CAWSIQGTNYGYTF. The CDR3 coding sequence is TGTGCCTGGAGTATACAGGGAACTAACTATGGCTACACCTTC. V gene TRBV30 combines with J gene TRBJ1-2; a possible D gene is TRBD1 (6 bases). Germline V CDR1 and CDR2: GTSNPN, SVGIG (reference sequence). This CDR3 contains 14 residues. V dropped 2 bases and J dropped 0 bases, with 10 bases sitting between them.

The CDR3 nucleotides are TGTGCCAGCAGCGTAAACCCCTCCGGGACATCCCCCATTGAAGCTTTCTTT. It codes for CASSVNPSGTSPIEAFF. This chain uses TRBV9 with TRBJ1-1, with TRBD1 as a possible D gene (6 bases). The CDR3 covers 17 residues. Germline CDR1 and CDR2: SGDLS and YYNGEE. Between the trimmed V and J ends, which lost 1 base and 7 bases, there was a span of 23 bases.

This chain links TRBV5-6 with TRBJ1-1; D perhaps matches TRBD1 (5 bases). Trimming stripped 4 bases from V and 5 bases from J, with 18 bases between. The CDR3 length is 15 residues. Germline lookup yields CDR1 SGHDT and CDR2 YYEEEE. The CDR3 sequence is CASSPVGRGETEAFF. The CDR3 DNA reads as TGTGCCAGCAGCCCGGTCGGTCGGGGGGAAACTGAAGCTTTCTTT.